This TCR beta chain was sequenced during a study of T cells after yellow fever vaccination. From the 5' RACE reads, TCRdb called clonotypes with MiXCR, one entry per CDR3 protein. The sample lists 80,000 to 100,000 distinct CDR3 sequences, roughly 8.2% occurring once. The sequence derives from a man younger than 35 who received the YFV17D yellow fever vaccine. The sequencing here drew on CD8+ T cells not binding an NS4B(214-222) dextramer, sorted from PBMCs, taken roughly 14 days after the first yellow fever vaccination.

DNA of the CDR3: TGTGCCAGCAGTCAAGGACAGGGGCCCGGGGAGCTGTTTTTT. This codes for CASSQGQGPGELFF. The chain links TRBV12-3 or TRBV12-4 to TRBJ2-2, with TRBD1 matching over 9 bases. The ends lost 5 bases at V and 6 bases at J; junction bases unmatched: 4. The CDR3 has 14 amino acids.